This passage covers 10 T cell receptor beta chains from one sample sequenced in a study of blood T cell repertoires in COVID-19 (dated by TCRdb to between 2020 and 2021). Libraries were prepared through the immunoSEQ multiplex PCR assay. TCRdb re-hosts the immuneACCESS table, in-frame sequences only. Its copies lack some clones; in the studies checked, an unresolved V gene accounts for under half of them, and the cause for the rest is not known. Within this sample are tens of thousands of clones, with around nine tenths of them counted one time only. Clones ranked in the top ten supply approximately 6% of the sample. The sequenced sample consisted of peripheral blood. These receptors were obtained from a woman aged 55-70 years with COVID-19, enrolled during active disease.

The rearrangement uses TRBV19 and TRBJ1-6; D not certain. The CDR3 extends over 13 amino acids. With 7 bases removed from V and 7 bases from J, the gap between germline ends came to 11 bases. The germline CDR1 and CDR2 sequences are LNHDA and SQIVND (reference sequence). The CDR3 spells CASKPRENSPLHF. The CDR3 bases are TGTGCCAGTAAGCCACGAGAAAATTCACCCCTCCACTTT.

The gene calls are TRBV7-9 and TRBJ2-7, with 8 bases fitting TRBD1. The CDR3 has 14 residues. J was trimmed by 1 base and V by 5 bases; bases with no gene match: 4. In germline, CDR1 is SEHNR, CDR2 FQNEAQ (reference sequence). DNA of the CDR3: TGTGCCAGCAGCCCGTGGGACAGGTCCTACGAGCAGTACTTC. As protein: CASSPWDRSYEQYF.

The chain recombines TRBV6-5 with TRBJ2-7; TRBD2 agrees at 9 bases. The CDR3 totals 15 residues. Per the germline V gene, CDR1 is MNHEY and CDR2 is SVGAGI. V trimming: 6 bases; J trimming: 6 bases; junction bases outside the gene matches: 12. CDR3 bases: TGTGCCAGCAGCCTCCTAAAGCGGGAGGCGTCCGAGCAGTACTTC. Encoded protein: CASSLLKREASEQYF.

This sequence joins TRBV9 and TRBJ2-2; no clear D. The CDR3 spans 14 residues. V gave up 1 base and J gave up 3 bases, with 7 bases separating them. The germline V gene encodes CDR1 SGDLS and CDR2 YYNGEE. The DNA of the CDR3 is TGTGCCAGCAGCGTATTAGTAGACACCGGGGAGCTGTTTTTT. Translating gives CASSVLVDTGELFF.

As DNA, the CDR3 is TGTGCCAGCTCCGCCAGAAATAGCAATCAGCCCCAGCATTTT. The encoded protein is CASSARNSNQPQHF. The chain uses TRBV6-5 and TRBJ1-5, with D unclear. Trimming took off 8 bases at V and 0 bases at J, with 11 bases between the two ends. CDR1 is MNHEY and CDR2 is SVGAGI in the germline V gene. The CDR3 has 14 amino acids.

The J gene is TRBJ1-3, the V gene TRBV19; TRBD1 is a possible D gene (6 bases). Trimming shortened V by 7 bases and J by 2 bases, and 9 bases separated the two germline ends. This CDR3 contains 13 residues. Germline V gene sequence: CDR1 LNHDA, CDR2 SQIVND (reference sequence). CDR3 loop: CASTRQAGNTIYF. DNA for the CDR3: TGTGCCAGTACTAGACAGGCTGGAAACACCATATATTTT.

The chain is built from TRBV19 and TRBJ2-2; 7 bases align to TRBD1. The CDR3 length is 16 residues. The junction had 8 bases not matched to a gene; V was cut back by 3 bases and J by 4 bases. The germline gives CDR1 LNHDA, CDR2 SQIVND (reference sequence). The CDR3 DNA is TGTGCCAGTAGTATGTGGGGACAGAAAATCACCGGGGAGCTGTTTTTT. Translated, it gives CASSMWGQKITGELFF.

This clone appeared a single time. The V and J genes are TRBV11-3 and TRBJ2-1; 7 nucleotides match TRBD2. Trimming at V came to 0 bases and at J to 5 bases, leaving 4 bases not matched to a gene. The CDR3 is 15 residues long. The germline CDR1 and CDR2 sequences are SGHNT and YENEEA. The CDR3 DNA sequence: TGTGCCAGCAGCTTAGAGGGCCTAGCGGACAATGAGCAGTTCTTC. Its translation: CASSLEGLADNEQFF.

The rearrangement uses TRBV6-5 and TRBJ2-1, with 11 nucleotides matching TRBD2. V lost 5 bases, J lost 8 bases, and 5 bases stayed unmatched. Germline values: CDR1 MNHEY, CDR2 SVGAGI. The length of the CDR3 is 14 residues. CDR3 region: CASSTSGSFDEQFF. The CDR3 nucleotides are TGTGCCAGCAGTACTAGCGGGAGTTTTGATGAGCAGTTCTTC.

In the case of this clone: This sample also contains other DNA sequences that code for the same CDR3. This rearrangement joins TRBV3-1 (or the pseudogene TRBV3-2) to TRBJ2-3; no firm D call. V gave up 1 base and J gave up 1 base, with 6 bases separating them. The germline V gene has CDR1 LGHDT and CDR2 YNNKEL (reference sequence). This CDR3 spans 14 amino acids. The CDR3 DNA is TGTGCCAGCAGCCAAGCCACAGGCACAGATACGCAGTATTTT. Translation: CASSQATGTDTQYF.